These 3 T cell receptor beta chains share one sample of origin, sequenced in a study of T cell repertoires in cytomegalovirus infection. TCRdb independently ran MiXCR on the reads; one entry per CDR3 protein. Of 71,000 or so distinct CDR3 sequences in the sample, 20% to 25% were seen once. Their specific antigens are unknown. The sequences come from CD8+ T cells from cultured PBMCs, collected from culture after CMV antigen stimulation. The receptors were sampled from a human donor in good health (CMV status not recorded). Some clones in this sample may be carry-over from other donors' samples.

The table lists this clonotype with many counts. The chain uses TRBV7-2 and TRBJ1-1, with 11 positions matching TRBD1. V dropped 5 bases and J dropped 6; count of bases not matched to a gene: 5. The CDR3 contains 14 residues. Looked up from germline, CDR1 is SGHTA and CDR2 is FQGNSA. The CDR3 DNA follows: TGTGCCAGCAGCATCGGACAGGGGGCCGCTGAAGCTTTCTTT. The encoded protein is CASSIGQGAAEAFF.

There are many counts of this clonotype. The chain uses TRBV6-5 and TRBJ1-6; 12 bases match TRBD1. This CDR3 is built from 15 residues. Germline V gene lookup returns CDR1 MNHEY and CDR2 SVGAGI. The V and J ends lost 8 bases and 12 bases, in that order; junction bases with no gene match: 11. The CDR3 is CASGVTGTGGRPLHF. Written as DNA, the CDR3 is TGTGCCAGCGGGGTTACCGGGACAGGGGGCAGACCCCTCCACTTT.

The rearrangement joins TRBV6-6 to TRBJ2-7, with D maybe TRBD1 (6 bases). V was trimmed by 0 bases and J by 5 bases, leaving 11 bases between them. The CDR3 runs to 14 residues. Germline assignment: CDR1 MNHNY and CDR2 SVGAGI (reference sequence). This CDR3 reads CASSYSKAGDEQYF. The DNA for the CDR3 is TGTGCCAGCAGTTACTCGAAGGCAGGGGACGAGCAGTACTTC.